This T cell receptor (beta chain) originates from a study of identical twins. This CDR3 region has 17 residues. The J segment lost 1 base and the V segment lost 3 bases, leaving 8 bases of the junction unmatched. Using its own MiXCR run on the 5' RACE reads, TCRdb lists one record per CDR3 protein. The table lists roughly 250,000 distinct CDR3 sequences, around 15% of them singletons. Study observations and caveats: Beta clonotypes that were abundant in cord blood contained fewer insertions, a pattern absent from memory repertoires.

A remark on this clonotype: The antigen is undetermined.

Sequenced: memory (CD45RO+) T cells sorted from blood. This sequence originates from a woman aged 18 to 35 in good health. V usage is TRBV12-3 or TRBV12-4 and J usage is TRBJ1-1; 10 bases agree with TRBD1. In nucleotides, the CDR3 is TGTGCCAGCAGTTTTAGGGACAGGGGAGTAAGGAACACTGAAGCTTTCTTT. Its protein is CASSFRDRGVRNTEAFF.